Listed below are T cell receptor beta chains from one sample, sequenced in a study of Tregs in tolerant kidney transplant recipients. Some clones are missing from TCRdb's copy, which holds only in-frame ones; the method was immunoSEQ multiplex PCR. The data hold approximately 82,000 clones, with 93% observed a single time. Material: CD4+ T cells from blood (PBMCs), obtained 12 months after the transplant. These receptors all come from a human patient who received a combined kidney and bone marrow transplant. Certain T cells may be donor cells from the graft. CDR3s include the opening cysteine and the closing phenylalanine or tryptophan. D genes are given only for firm matches. The size entry is marked missing in some rows and otherwise reads once, few, many or a size class.

clone_size	v_call	d_call	j_call	cdr3_nt	cdr3_aa
-	TRBV19	-	TRBJ1-2	TGTGCCAGTAGTATCGGGGGTTTCCCGGTGGTATCCTATGGCTACACCTTC	CASSIGGFPVVSYGYTF
-	TRBV5-1	TRBD1	TRBJ1-2	TGCGCCAGCAGCCCGACAGGGGGAGGAAACTATGGCTACACCTTC	CASSPTGGGNYGYTF
once	TRBV7-2	TRBD1	TRBJ1-5	TGTGCCAGCAGCTTAGGAGGACAGGGGAACAATCAGCCCCAGCATTTT	CASSLGGQGNNQPQHF
-	TRBV2	TRBD2	TRBJ2-1	TGTGCCAGCAGGCAGACTAGCGGGGGAGGCAATGAGCAGTTCTTC	CASRQTSGGGNEQFF
-	TRBV5-4	-	TRBJ2-7	TGTGCCAGCAACCGAGTAGGGGGAGGGGAATACGAGCAGTACTTC	CASNRVGGGEYEQYF
once	TRBV15	TRBD2	TRBJ2-7	TGTGCCACCAGCACCGAAGCGGGAGTCACCCACGAGCAGTACTTC	CATSTEAGVTHEQYF
once	TRBV19	TRBD1	TRBJ1-5	TGTGCCAGTAGCCTCCCGGGACAGGGAGGTCAGCCCCAGCATTTT	CASSLPGQGGQPQHF
-	TRBV9	-	TRBJ1-1	TGTGCCAGCAGCGTAGGTGGACAGAACACTGAAGCTTTCTTT	CASSVGGQNTEAFF
-	TRBV7-2	TRBD1	TRBJ1-6	TGTGCCAGCAGCGTAGACAGGGTGTGGTCACCCCTCCACTTT	CASSVDRVWSPLHF
-	TRBV7-2	TRBD1	TRBJ1-2	TGTGCCAGCAGCCGGGACAGGGGGCTGGACTATGGCTACACCTTC	CASSRDRGLDYGYTF
-	TRBV5-1	-	TRBJ1-2	TGCGCCAGCAGCTTGGTTTACTACTATGGCTACACCTTC	CASSLVYYYGYTF
-	TRBV18	-	TRBJ1-2	TGTGCCAGCTCACCATCGGGGGTAGGTGGCTACACCTTC	CASSPSGVGGYTF
-	TRBV18	-	TRBJ2-7	TGTGCCAGCTCACCACAGGGCAGGGGAATATGGGAGCAGTACTTC	CASSPQGRGIWEQYF
once	TRBV7-2	-	TRBJ2-3	TGTGCCAGCAGCTTACAAGCGCGACGCACAGATACGCAGTATTTT	CASSLQARRTDTQYF
-	TRBV7-8	TRBD2	TRBJ2-7	TGTGCCAGCAGCTTGGTAGCGGGAGGCTCCTACGAGCAGTACTTC	CASSLVAGGSYEQYF
-	TRBV5-8	-	TRBJ2-4	TGTGCCAGCAGTCCCCGGTCCATTCAGTACTTC	CASSPRSIQYF
-	TRBV30	TRBD1	TRBJ2-2	TGTGCCTGGAGTCGGGACAGGGGTAAAGTTGCCGGGGAGCTGTTTTTT	CAWSRDRGKVAGELFF
-	TRBV11-2	-	TRBJ2-1	TGTGCCAGCAGCCACAGGGCCCGGGGTTTAAATGAGCAGTTCTTC	CASSHRARGLNEQFF
-	TRBV18	-	TRBJ2-2	TGTGCCAGCTCACCTTTCCCCGCCGGGGAGCTGTTTTTT	CASSPFPAGELFF
-	TRBV7-2	TRBD1	TRBJ1-2	TGTGCCAGCAGCTTAGAAGGGGGACAGGGGTTCGGCTACACCTTC	CASSLEGGQGFGYTF
-	TRBV20-1	-	TRBJ2-7	TGCAGTGTTCAGTCCTACGAGCAGTACTTC	CSVQSYEQYF
-	TRBV15	-	TRBJ1-5	TGTGCCACCCGGGACATCCTCAGTGAGCCCCAGCATTTT	CATRDILSEPQHF
-	TRBV18	-	TRBJ2-1	TGTGCCAGCCTCCCCAGCGGCTCCTACAATGAGCAGTTCTTC	CASLPSGSYNEQFF
-	TRBV19	-	TRBJ2-7	TGTGCCAGTAGTCGTAGACAGTACGAGCAGTACTTC	CASSRRQYEQYF
-	TRBV7-2	-	TRBJ1-1	TGTGCCAGCAGCTTAGACAGGTTGAACACTGAAGCTTTCTTT	CASSLDRLNTEAFF
once	TRBV6-1	TRBD1	TRBJ2-3	TGTGCCAGATTACAGGGGGCGGTAGATACGCAGTATTTT	CARLQGAVDTQYF
-	TRBV30	-	TRBJ1-2	TGTGCCTGGGACAAGACTAACTATGGCTACACCTTC	CAWDKTNYGYTF
few	TRBV5-4	-	TRBJ2-5	TGTGCCAGCAGCTTGGTACACCCCGACGGGAGGACCCAGTACTTC	CASSLVHPDGRTQYF
-	TRBV5-4	-	TRBJ2-7	TGTGCCAGCAGCTTGGTGGGCGACAAGTCCTACGAGCAGTACTTC	CASSLVGDKSYEQYF
-	TRBV5-1	-	TRBJ2-1	TGCGCCAGCAGCTTGTATCTACCCGGCAATGAGCAGTTCTTC	CASSLYLPGNEQFF
-	TRBV28	TRBD1	TRBJ1-6	TGTGCCAGCAGTCGCCCGGGACAGGGAGATAATTCACCCCTCCACTTT	CASSRPGQGDNSPLHF
-	TRBV29-1	TRBD1	TRBJ1-3	TGCAGCGTTGACAGGGGGCTGAACACCATATATTTT	CSVDRGLNTIYF
-	TRBV5-1	-	TRBJ1-2	TGCGCCAGCAGCTTGGGCGGTCAGTCAAACTATGGCTACACCTTC	CASSLGGQSNYGYTF
-	TRBV7-9	TRBD1	TRBJ1-1	TGTGCCAGCAGCACCGCGGACAGGGTTGGGAACACTGAAGCTTTCTTT	CASSTADRVGNTEAFF
-	TRBV4-2	TRBD1	TRBJ1-3	TGTGCCAGCAGCCAAATACAGGGGGTCTCTGGAAACACCATATATTTT	CASSQIQGVSGNTIYF
-	TRBV5-1	TRBD1	TRBJ2-4	TGCGCCAGCAGCTCATATCGGACAGGTTATACGGAAAACATTCAGTACTTC	CASSSYRTGYTENIQYF
-	TRBV4-1	-	TRBJ2-5	TGCGCCAGCAGCCAATTAACCTCAGGCGTCCAGTACTTC	CASSQLTSGVQYF
-	TRBV5-5	-	TRBJ1-5	TGTGCCAGCAGCTTGGGGGCTCCTTATAGCAATCAGCCCCAGCATTTT	CASSLGAPYSNQPQHF
-	TRBV2	-	TRBJ1-6	TGTGCCAGCAGTGAAAACAGTGCTCTACGTAATTCCCCCCTCCACTTT	CASSENSALRNSPLHF
-	TRBV27	TRBD2	TRBJ2-1	TGTGCCAGCAGTTTATGGGGACTAGCGGACAATGAGCAGTTCTTC	CASSLWGLADNEQFF
once	TRBV19	TRBD2	TRBJ2-3	TGTGCCAGTAGTGGGACTAGCGTCACAGATACGCAGTATTTT	CASSGTSVTDTQYF
-	TRBV5-1	TRBD2	TRBJ2-3	TGCGCCAGCAGCTATTTTAACGGGGGGGGTGCAGATACGCAGTATTTT	CASSYFNGGGADTQYF
-	TRBV9	TRBD2	TRBJ2-3	TGTGCCAGCAGCGTAGCTGGGAGCGGGGGGGCCCTTAGCACAGATACGCAGTATTTT	CASSVAGSGGALSTDTQYF
-	TRBV7-9	-	TRBJ1-2	TGTGCCAGCAGCTTAGAAGCAGGGATCCACTATGGCTACACCTTC	CASSLEAGIHYGYTF
-	TRBV13	-	TRBJ1-4	TGTGCCAGCAGACCAGGGCCAACTAATGAAAAACTGTTTTTT	CASRPGPTNEKLFF
once	TRBV20-1	-	TRBJ2-7	TGCAGTGCTAGTAGAGGGCCCGAGCAGTACTTC	CSASRGPEQYF
-	TRBV30	TRBD2	TRBJ2-1	TGTGCCTGGAGTGTAAGGCGGGAGTACAATGAGCAGTTCTTC	CAWSVRREYNEQFF